These 22 T cell receptor beta chains share one sample of origin, sequenced in a study of shared clonotypes between healthy human individuals. Here immunoSEQ multiplex PCR was the method, and the copy in TCRdb shows in-frame clones only, minus some. The data hold roughly 2,500,000 clones, with 80% to 95% observed a single time. The sequenced sample was naive CD4+ T cells from PBMCs. This sample's subset: CD45RA+ positively selected. The source of these receptors is a young man in good health. Some clones in this sample may be carry-over from other donors' samples.

The CDR3 reads CASSPGLAGVLKQFF. CDR3 nucleotides: TGTGCCAGCAGCCCAGGACTAGCGGGAGTATTGAAGCAGTTCTTC. This chain uses TRBV14 with TRBJ2-1; TRBD2 agrees at 13 bases. V shed 4 bases and J 11 bases; nucleotides not matched to a gene: 8. The germline V gene encodes CDR1 SGHDN and CDR2 FVKESK. This CDR3 region has 15 residues.

This chain links TRBV2 with TRBJ1-5; D is perhaps TRBD1 (5 bases). V lost 4 bases to trimming and J lost 2 bases, with 12 bases between them. The CDR3 is 15 amino acids. The germline V gene encodes CDR1 SNHLY and CDR2 FYNNEI. CDR3 amino acids: CASSVVEGRNQPQHF. Here the CDR3 DNA reads TGTGCCAGCAGTGTCGTTGAGGGGCGCAATCAGCCCCAGCATTTT.

As for this clone: The sample holds other DNA sequences that translate to the same CDR3. The chain couples TRBV20-1 to TRBJ2-5; no clear D gene. There are 11 residues in the CDR3. Trimming left V 0 bases short and J 5 bases short, with 4 bases between. CDR1 is DFQATT, CDR2 SNEGSKA, per germline (reference sequence). In DNA form, the CDR3 reads TGCAGTGCTAGAGATGCGGAGACCCAGTACTTC. This gives the protein CSARDAETQYF.

The chain employs TRBV19 and TRBJ2-7; 9 bases agree with TRBD1. CDR1 is LNHDA, CDR2 SQIVND, per germline (reference sequence). V shed 6 bases, J shed 4 bases, and the junction held 10 bases outside the gene matches. This CDR3 is built from 15 residues. CDR3 residues: CASSPGTGLQYEQYF. The CDR3 DNA follows: TGTGCCAGTAGCCCGGGGACAGGGCTACAATACGAGCAGTACTTC.

The chain has TRBV6-5 and TRBJ2-7, with 11 bases identical to TRBD2. The length of the CDR3 is 15 residues. Germline CDR1 reads MNHEY; CDR2 reads SVGAGI. After removal of 4 bases from V and 3 bases from J, the junction contained 5 bases not matched to a gene. CDR3 nucleotides: TGTGCCAGCAGTTCCAGACTAGCGGGAATCTACGAGCAGTACTTC. Its protein product is CASSSRLAGIYEQYF.

J is TRBJ2-1 and V is TRBV30; 8 bases align to TRBD2. The V gene's germline CDR1 is GTSNPN and CDR2 SVGIG (reference sequence). The CDR3 has 16 residues. V shed 3 bases, J shed 4 bases, and the junction held 11 bases outside the gene matches. Here the CDR3 reads CAWRRQAGVSYNEQFF. The CDR3 region has the DNA TGTGCCTGGAGGAGACAAGCGGGAGTCAGTTACAATGAGCAGTTCTTC. The whole variable domain, remainder taken from reference TRBV30 and TRBJ2-1, is SQTIHQWPATLVQPVGSPLSLECTVEGTSNPNLYWYRQAAGRGLQLLFYSVGIGQISSEVPQNLSASRPQDRQFILSSKKLLLSDSGFYLCAWRRQAGVSYNEQFFGPGTRLTVL.

The chain has TRBV7-8 and TRBJ2-2; 8 bases are a match to TRBD2. V lost 8 bases to trimming and J lost 1 base; unmatched junction nucleotides: 9. The V gene's germline CDR1 is SGHVS and CDR2 FQNEAQ. The CDR3 runs 16 residues. The CDR3 region is CASGTRLARNTGELFF. For the CDR3, the DNA is TGTGCCAGCGGCACCCGACTAGCGAGGAACACCGGGGAGCTGTTTTTT.

V and J are TRBV5-1 and TRBJ2-3; D is uncertain. The CDR3 contains 17 residues. The V gene's germline CDR1 is SGHRS and CDR2 YFSETQ. V was pared by 4 bases and J by 2 bases, with 20 bases between. The DNA for the CDR3 is TGCGCCAGCAGCCCCCGAGCGCTTCGGGTTCACACAGATACGCAGTATTTT. Encoded protein: CASSPRALRVHTDTQYF.

This clone showed up just a few times. The genes are TRBV4-1 and TRBJ1-2, with 7 bases lining up with TRBD1. Per the germline V gene, CDR1 is MGHRA and CDR2 is YSYEKL. The CDR3 has 16 amino acids. Losses at the gene ends were 2 bases for V and 8 bases for J; bases not matched to a gene: 14. CDR3 sequence reads: CASSQPGGTRRGGYTF. The DNA for the CDR3 is TGCGCCAGCAGCCAACCAGGGGGGACACGCCGGGGAGGCTACACCTTC.

This sequence joins TRBV6-4 and TRBJ2-2, with D tentatively TRBD1 or TRBD2 (5 bases each). Germline values: CDR1 MRHNA, CDR2 SNTAGT. The CDR3 has 15 amino acids. Trimming left V 7 bases short and J 5 bases short, with 17 bases between. CDR3 sequence: CASNQPGPTTGELFF. The CDR3 DNA follows: TGTGCCAGCAACCAGCCGGGACCTACAACCGGGGAGCTGTTTTTT.

The chain links TRBV7-9 to TRBJ2-5; 9 nucleotides match TRBD1. Germline CDR1 and CDR2: SEHNR and FQNEAQ (reference sequence). The CDR3 is 16 amino acids. V lost 2 bases and J lost 5; bases outside the gene matches: 9. The DNA of the CDR3 is TGTGCCAGCAGCTTAAACAGGGGGCCCCTGTATGAGACCCAGTACTTC. It specifies CASSLNRGPLYETQYF. Supplemented by reference TRBV7-9 and TRBJ2-5, the full variable domain reads DTGVSQNPRHKITKRGQNVTFRCDPISEHNRLYWYRQTLGQGPEFLTYFQNEAQLEKSRLLSDRFSAERPKGSFSTLEIQRTEQGDSAMYLCASSLNRGPLYETQYFGPGTRLLVL.

The chain carries TRBV6-1 and TRBJ2-7; tentatively, D is TRBD2 (6 bases). This CDR3 is built from 14 residues. Germline CDR1 reads MNHNS; CDR2 reads SASEGT. V was trimmed by 7 bases and J by 0 bases, leaving 13 bases between them. Written as DNA, the CDR3 is TGTGCCAGCATCTCAAGCGGGCGCTCCTACGAGCAGTACTTC. This encodes CASISSGRSYEQYF.

The rearrangement joins TRBV5-1 to TRBJ2-1, with 9 bases lining up with TRBD1. J gave up 8 bases and V 4 bases, and 7 bases lay outside the gene matches. This CDR3 region has 14 residues. Germline CDR1 reads SGHRS; CDR2 reads YFSETQ. CDR3 coding DNA: TGCGCCAGCAGCCCGACCGACAGGGGGGATGAGCAGTTCTTC. Amino acids: CASSPTDRGDEQFF.

Here the CDR3 DNA reads TGTGCCAGCAGGCGACTAGCGGGAGTCACCGGGGAGCTGTTTTTT. This gives the protein CASRRLAGVTGELFF. This chain uses TRBV28 with TRBJ2-2, with TRBD2 matching over 12 bases. The CDR3 covers 15 residues. Germline CDR1 reads MDHEN; CDR2 reads SYDVKM. J lost 4 bases, V lost 6 bases, and 3 bases had no gene match.

The gene calls are TRBV6-5 and TRBJ1-2; 7 nucleotides line up with TRBD1. Germline V gene data show CDR1 as MNHEY and CDR2 as SVGAGI. CDR3 length: 15 residues. J was trimmed by 4 bases and V by 4 bases; bases with no gene match: 9. CDR3 sequence: CASSFTTGRFYGYTF. The CDR3 bases are TGTGCCAGCAGTTTCACGACAGGGCGGTTCTATGGCTACACCTTC.

The sample holds a few counts of this clone. CDR3 region: CASSWGLEQYF. The CDR3 bases are TGTGCCAGCAGTTGGGGGCTCGAGCAGTACTTC. The J gene is TRBJ2-7, the V gene TRBV6-5, with a weak D call TRBD1 (6 bases). Germline loops: CDR1 MNHEY, CDR2 SVGAGI. The ends were cut back, 4 bases at V and 6 bases at J, with 7 bases in the middle. The CDR3 covers 11 residues.

This chain uses TRBV30 with TRBJ1-5; D not resolved. The CDR3 is made up of 12 amino acids. Trimming pared 1 base from V and 9 bases from J, leaving 10 bases between. The germline CDR1 and CDR2 sequences are GTSNPN and SVGIG (reference sequence). CDR3 region: CAWSDGPRPQHF. CDR3 nucleotides: TGTGCCTGGAGTGATGGCCCCCGGCCCCAGCATTTT.

The chain joins TRBV7-3 to TRBJ2-7, with D maybe TRBD1 (6 bases). CDR3 size: 14 residues. V gave up 1 base and J gave up 2 bases, with 9 bases separating them. The germline gives CDR1 SGHTA, CDR2 FQGTGA. For the CDR3, the DNA is TGTGCCAGCAGCTTAAATTGGGGGCCCTACGAGCAGTACTTC. This translates into CASSLNWGPYEQYF.

The rearrangement joins TRBV15 to TRBJ2-6; D not resolved. The CDR3 runs to 14 residues. Germline CDR1 reads LNHNV; CDR2 reads YYDKDF (reference sequence). The germline V and J ends were trimmed by 4 bases and 0 bases, with 4 bases remaining between them. CDR3 region: CATSTASGANVLTF. Here the CDR3 DNA reads TGTGCCACCAGCACAGCCTCTGGGGCCAACGTCCTGACTTTC.

The V call is TRBV11-1, the J call TRBJ2-1; D might be TRBD2 (5 bases). CDR1 and CDR2 from the germline V gene are SGHAT and FQDESV (reference sequence). This CDR3 region has 14 residues. V lost 5 bases to trimming and J lost 3 bases, with 11 bases between them. DNA for the CDR3: TGTGCCAGCAGCCTGACTATAGTCTACAATGAGCAGTTCTTC. This gives the protein CASSLTIVYNEQFF.

CDR3 in DNA: TGTGCCAGCAGCGTTAGGGCCCGGGACAGGGCTGGAGGCTACACCTTC. Protein: CASSVRARDRAGGYTF. The chain is built from TRBV7-2 and TRBJ1-2, with TRBD1 matching 9 bases. Germline V lookup: CDR1 SGHTA, CDR2 FQGNSA. The ends lost 5 bases at V and 8 bases at J; junction bases unmatched: 15. This CDR3 contains 16 residues. Full variable domain (outside the CDR3, taken from reference TRBV7-2 and TRBJ1-2): GAGVSQSPSNKVTEKGKDVELRCDPISGHTALYWYRQSLGQGLEFLIYFQGNSAPDKSGLPSDRFSAERTGGSVSTLTIQRTQQEDSAVYLCASSVRARDRAGGYTFGSGTRLTVV.

V is TRBV10-1 and J is TRBJ2-3, with a tentative D call TRBD2 (5 bases). The V end lost 4 bases, the J end lost 2 bases, and 10 bases lay between the germline ends. Germline V gene data show CDR1 as WNHNN and CDR2 as SYGVQD (reference sequence). The CDR3 is 14 amino acids. CDR3 region: CASSGGLVTDTQYF. The DNA of the CDR3 is TGCGCCAGCAGTGGAGGACTCGTCACAGATACGCAGTATTTT.